This T cell receptor (beta chain) comes out of a study of breast tumors, draining lymph nodes, adjacent tissues. Regarding the study as a whole: Tumor T cell lymph node origin was a supported hypothesis, not proven. Tumors had less TCR diversity than lymph nodes, more than nontumor tissue. Compared with basal-like, luminal-like tumors shared significantly more repertoire with nontumor tissue.

Samples came from axillary lymph nodes draining the breast cancer. Concerning this clonotype: The target antigen is unknown.

One entry per CDR3 protein results from TCRdb running MiXCR on the multiplex PCR reads. The sample carries around 290,000 distinct CDR3 sequences, roughly 31% recorded once. CDR1 and CDR2 from the germline V gene are ENHRY and SYGVKD. J gave up 11 bases and V 9 bases, and 11 bases lay outside the gene matches. The CDR3 is 13 residues long. Sequencing was done on a sample of axillary lymph node tissue. The chain is built from TRBV10-3 and TRBJ2-3; 10 nucleotides line up with TRBD2. The source of this sequence is a female donor with breast cancer. Some clones in this sample may be carry-over from other donors' samples. The CDR3 region is CAMSAGGYNEQYF. The CDR3 coding sequence is TGTGCCATGTCAGCGGGAGGGTACAATGAGCAGTATTTT.